This TCR beta chain was captured by sequencing in a study of siplizumab effects on memory and regulatory T cells. Study conclusions and caveats: Unstimulated subsets contained matches for only a minor fraction of alloreactive clones.

Worth noting for this clone: The target antigen is unknown. A junction end diverges from the germline sequence, so it may reflect a read error.

Per sample, the assay covered 95,000 to 100,000 TCR templates. Profiling relied on immunoSEQ multiplex PCR, and the TCRdb table lists in-frame clones only, not all of them. The sample holds approximately 70,000 clones; about 89% are singletons and the top ten take around 30%. Germline lookup yields CDR1 SSHAT and CDR2 FNYEAQ (reference sequence). This CDR3 is built from 15 residues. Sequencing was done on a sample of CD8+ T cells sorted from blood. This sequence joins TRBV7-7 and TRBJ2-2; 12 bases line up with TRBD2. The receptor comes from a human donor in good health. The CDR3 DNA sequence: TGTGCTAGCAGCCGACTAGCGGGAGACACCGGGGAGCTGTTTTTT. Its translation is CASSRLAGDTGELFF.